Presented here are 32 T cell receptor beta chains from one specimen sequenced in a study of blood T cell repertoires in COVID-19. Sequencing used immunoSEQ multiplex PCR; TCRdb keeps in-frame clones, though not all of them. The sample shows about 410,000 clones, 89% of them seen only once. The material sequenced was PBMCs or T cells enriched from blood (not recorded which). The source of these receptors is a woman aged 25 to 39 who had recovered from COVID-19.

V usage is TRBV10-3 and J usage is TRBJ2-7, with a tentative D call TRBD1 (6 bases). CDR1 is ENHRY and CDR2 is SYGVKD in the germline V gene. The CDR3 contains 13 residues. Between the trimmed V and J ends, which lost 6 bases and 1 base, there was a span of 10 bases. For the CDR3, the DNA is TGTGCCATCAGCTCCAGGGGTTCCTACGAGCAGTACTTC. It yields the protein CAISSRGSYEQYF.

CDR3 loop: CASSLVAGYTEAFF. The CDR3 coding sequence is TGCGCCAGCAGCTTGGTCGCAGGTTACACTGAAGCTTTCTTT. V usage is TRBV5-1 and J usage is TRBJ1-1; D is unclear. CDR1 is SGHRS and CDR2 is YFSETQ in the germline V gene. V was trimmed by 0 bases and J by 3 bases, leaving 9 bases between them. This CDR3 comprises 14 residues.

This clone was detected once. The chain links TRBV5-4 to TRBJ2-3, with 9 bases that match TRBD2. The CDR3 has 14 residues. Trimming at V came to 4 bases and at J to 6 bases, leaving 6 bases not matched to a gene. CDR1 is SGHNT, CDR2 YYREEE, per germline (reference sequence). The CDR3 DNA follows: TGTGCCAGCAGCCCCAGCGGGGGGACGGATACGCAGTATTTT. Its translation: CASSPSGGTDTQYF.

The CDR3: CASSPATGGFYEQYF. CDR3 bases: TGTGCCAGCTCACCGGCAACAGGGGGATTCTACGAGCAGTACTTC. The chain is built from TRBV18 and TRBJ2-7, with 8 positions matching TRBD1. The CDR3 is made up of 15 amino acids. Germline lookup yields CDR1 KGHSH and CDR2 LQKENI. J gave up 3 bases and V 3 bases, and 7 bases lay outside the gene matches.

V gene TRBV7-9 combines with J gene TRBJ1-2, with no clear D. The ends were cut back, 5 bases at V and 5 bases at J, with 15 bases in the middle. The germline V gene has CDR1 SEHNR and CDR2 FQNEAQ (reference sequence). This CDR3 spans 14 amino acids. The CDR3 spells CASSATDTSYGYTF. The CDR3 region has the DNA TGTGCCAGCAGCGCTACAGACACTTCTTATGGCTACACCTTC.

V and J are TRBV29-1 and TRBJ1-2; D is undetermined. The CDR3 sequence is 12 residues long. In germline, CDR1 is SQVTM, CDR2 ANQGSEA. Deletions cut 3 bases from V and 4 bases from J, with 9 bases between. In DNA, the CDR3 is TGCAGCGTTGAGTCGAACGGCTATGGCTACACCTTC. Its translation is CSVESNGYGYTF.

The chain has TRBV21-1 and TRBJ2-1; the D call TRBD2 from the table was never checked on the DNA. TRBV21-1 is assigned pseudogene status. CDR3 size: 17 residues. In DNA, the CDR3 is TGTGCCAGCAGCAAAGTGGTAGCGGGGGTGAAAATCAATGAGCAGTTCTTC. Protein sequence: CASSKVVAGVKINEQFF.

This clone has just a few counts. V and J are TRBV5-1 and TRBJ2-7; 10 bases agree with TRBD1. V lost 2 bases to trimming and J lost 4 bases; unmatched junction nucleotides: 6. The CDR3 is 15 residues long. Germline V CDR1 and CDR2: SGHRS, YFSETQ. The CDR3 coding sequence is TGCGCCAGCAGCTTAGGGACAGGGGCTATTTACGAGCAGTACTTC. Amino acids: CASSLGTGAIYEQYF. The whole variable domain, remainder taken from reference TRBV5-1 and TRBJ2-7, is KAGVTQTPRYLIKTRGQQVTLSCSPISGHRSVSWYQQTPGQGLQFLFEYFSETQRNKGNFPGRFSGRQFSNSRSEMNVSTLELGDSALYLCASSLGTGAIYEQYFGPGTRLTVT.

This chain uses TRBV5-5 with TRBJ2-7; 7 bases line up with TRBD1. Trimming at V came to 4 bases and at J to 0 bases, leaving 4 bases not matched to a gene. This CDR3 has 14 residues. Germline V gene data show CDR1 as SGHKS and CDR2 as YYEKEE (reference sequence). This chain's CDR3 is CASSPTGLSYEQYF. In DNA, the CDR3 is TGTGCCAGCAGCCCGACAGGGCTCTCCTACGAGCAGTACTTC. Variable domain in full (rest from reference TRBV5-5 and TRBJ2-7): DAGVTQSPTHLIKTRGQQVTLRCSPISGHKSVSWYQQVLGQGPQFIFQYYEKEERGRGNFPDRFSARQFPNYSSELNVNALLLGDSALYLCASSPTGLSYEQYFGPGTRLTVT.

The V gene is TRBV5-6, the J gene TRBJ1-2, with D possibly TRBD1 on 6 matching bases. This CDR3 region has 16 residues. Per the germline V gene, CDR1 is SGHDT and CDR2 is YYEEEE. V was cut by 10 bases and J by 7 bases, with 29 bases left in between. The DNA for the CDR3 is TGTGCCTCTAACACATTCCGGGACATGATACGGCTTGGCTACACCTTC. It is translated as CASNTFRDMIRLGYTF.

This clone was seen a single time. The chain is built from TRBV30 and TRBJ2-2; D gene ambiguous. V was pared by 0 bases and J by 5 bases, with 16 bases between. Germline V CDR1 and CDR2: GTSNPN, SVGIG (reference sequence). This CDR3 comprises 16 residues. CDR3 loop: CAWSVLPTASTGELFF. CDR3 DNA: TGTGCCTGGAGTGTCCTACCGACGGCTAGTACCGGGGAGCTGTTTTTT.

The genes are TRBV28 and TRBJ2-5, with TRBD1 matching over 7 bases. This CDR3 region has 14 residues. The germline gives CDR1 MDHEN, CDR2 SYDVKM. The V gene end was trimmed by 6 bases and the J gene end by 2 bases; junction bases not matched to a gene: 6. The CDR3 DNA follows: TGTGCCAGCAGCCTCGACAGGGTACAAGAGACCCAGTACTTC. Protein product: CASSLDRVQETQYF. Complete variable domain (other parts from reference TRBV28 and TRBJ2-5): DVKVTQSSRYLVKRTGEKVFLECVQDMDHENMFWYRQDPGLGLRLIYFSYDVKMKEKGDIPEGYSVSREKKERFSLILESASTNQTSMYLCASSLDRVQETQYFGPGTRLLVL.

V and J are TRBV19 and TRBJ1-1; unclear D gene. V gave up 5 bases and J gave up 0 bases, with 13 bases separating them. The CDR3 length is 15 residues. The V gene's germline CDR1 is LNHDA and CDR2 SQIVND (reference sequence). The CDR3 coding sequence is TGTGCCAGTAGTCTTCGTTGGAGTCTGAACACTGAAGCTTTCTTT. Translated: CASSLRWSLNTEAFF.

The chain recombines TRBV5-1 with TRBJ1-6, with 7 positions matching TRBD1. The V and J ends lost 3 bases and 6 bases, in that order; junction bases with no gene match: 6. The CDR3 consists of 15 residues. Germline assignment: CDR1 SGHRS and CDR2 YFSETQ. CDR3 amino acids: CASSSRDSFNSPLHF. The CDR3 DNA follows: TGCGCCAGCAGCTCCCGGGACAGCTTTAATTCACCCCTCCACTTT.

A few counts support this clone. This chain connects TRBV4-1 to TRBJ1-5, with 8 bases lining up with TRBD1. CDR1 is MGHRA and CDR2 is YSYEKL in the germline V gene. After removal of 0 bases from V and 5 bases from J, the junction contained 6 bases not matched to a gene. The CDR3 is 16 amino acids. The CDR3 DNA reads TGCGCCAGCAGCCAAGAGACAGGGGCTTTCGATCAGCCCCAGCATTTT. Translation: CASSQETGAFDQPQHF.

The chain recombines TRBV4-2 with TRBJ2-7; 7 bases are a match to TRBD2. Trimming cost V 1 base and J 2 bases; bases outside gene matches: 5. CDR1 and CDR2 from the germline V gene are LGHNA and YNFKEQ. This CDR3 region has 15 residues. The CDR3 here is CASSQVQREPYEQYF. CDR3 DNA: TGTGCCAGCAGCCAAGTTCAGCGGGAACCCTACGAGCAGTACTTC.

V is TRBV9 and J is TRBJ2-3; D is perhaps TRBD2 (6 bases). The germline V and J ends were trimmed by 0 bases and 2 bases, with 7 bases remaining between them. The CDR3 sequence is 14 residues long. Germline V lookup: CDR1 SGDLS, CDR2 YYNGEE. CDR3 sequence reads: CASSVALATDTQYF. CDR3 bases: TGTGCCAGCAGCGTAGCACTAGCCACAGATACGCAGTATTTT. Using reference TRBV9 and TRBJ2-3 for the parts outside the CDR3, the full variable domain is DSGVTQTPKHLITATGQRVTLRCSPRSGDLSVYWYQQSLDQGLQFLIQYYNGEERAKGNILERFSAQQFPDLHSELNLSSLELGDSALYFCASSVALATDTQYFGPGTRLTVL.

The chain combines TRBV6-5 with TRBJ1-1; D gene ambiguous. The V gene's germline CDR1 is MNHEY and CDR2 SVGAGI. The V gene lost 6 bases and the J gene lost 6 bases, with 17 bases spanning the gap. This CDR3 is built from 14 residues. In DNA, the CDR3 is TGTGCCAGCAGAAAAGGAGTCTCGGTTCCTGAAGCTTTCTTT. Its translation: CASRKGVSVPEAFF.

The chain is built from TRBV11-2 and TRBJ1-2, with 7 bases identical to TRBD1. The CDR3 spans 15 residues. Germline V gene lookup returns CDR1 SGHAT and CDR2 FQNNGV. With V trimmed by 7 bases and J by 8 bases, 16 bases remained unmatched. In DNA, the CDR3 is TGTGCCAGCACCCGTGTCCGAGGGGGCAGGCAGGGCTACACCTTC. As protein: CASTRVRGGRQGYTF.

The chain employs TRBV5-1 and TRBJ1-4; maybe TRBD1 (5 bases). Germline V CDR1 and CDR2: SGHRS, YFSETQ. The V gene lost 0 bases and the J gene lost 8 bases, with 17 bases spanning the gap. CDR3 length: 16 residues. The CDR3 DNA follows: TGCGCCAGCAGCTTGGGGGCAGCGGGACTGCAGGAAAAACTGTTTTTT. This sequence encodes CASSLGAAGLQEKLFF.

J is TRBJ2-7 and V is TRBV28; TRBD1 aligns across 10 bases. Germline V gene lookup returns CDR1 MDHEN and CDR2 SYDVKM. V lost 7 bases and J lost 3; bases outside the gene matches: 15. The CDR3 consists of 17 residues. The CDR3 nucleotides read TGTGCCAGCACCGCAGGGGTCGGGACAGGGGATTTCTACGAGCAGTACTTC. It is translated as CASTAGVGTGDFYEQYF.

This chain links TRBV7-2 with TRBJ1-1; a weak D match, TRBD1 (5 bases). The germline V gene has CDR1 SGHTA and CDR2 FQGNSA. The CDR3 loop spans 15 amino acids. V lost 5 bases to trimming and J lost 0 bases, with 13 bases between them. CDR3 region: CASSLLRGLNTEAFF. The CDR3 DNA is TGTGCCAGCAGCCTCTTAAGGGGCTTGAACACTGAAGCTTTCTTT.

A word on this clone: Other DNA sequences in this sample translate to the same CDR3. The chain links TRBV12-5 to TRBJ1-5; D remains ambiguous. V lost 3 bases and J lost 4, with 7 bases in between. The V gene's germline CDR1 is LGHNT and CDR2 FRNRAP. There are 13 residues in the CDR3. Here the CDR3 DNA reads TGTGCTAGTGGTTTAGCAGGAAATCAGCCCCAGCATTTT. It codes for CASGLAGNQPQHF.

The chain couples TRBV7-9 to TRBJ1-1, with 7 bases identical to TRBD1. Germline CDR1 is SEHNR and CDR2 is FQNEAQ (reference sequence). The ends lost 3 bases at V and 7 bases at J; junction bases unmatched: 11. This CDR3 comprises 15 residues. CDR3 in amino acids: CASSLSGQTMDEAFF. For the CDR3, the DNA is TGTGCCAGCAGCTTGTCGGGACAGACTATGGATGAAGCTTTCTTT.

The J gene is TRBJ1-2, the V gene TRBV2; D is uncertain. Germline V CDR1 and CDR2: SNHLY, FYNNEI. The CDR3 consists of 15 residues. V was trimmed by 5 bases and J by 1 base, leaving 14 bases between them. The CDR3 DNA reads TGTGCCAGCAGTAGGCAGGTATCATATAACTATGGCTACACCTTC. Its translation is CASSRQVSYNYGYTF. The full variable domain, completed using reference TRBV2 and TRBJ1-2, is EPEVTQTPSHQVTQMGQEVILRCVPISNHLYFYWYRQILGQKVEFLVSFYNNEISEKSEIFDDQFSVERPDGSNFTLKIRSTKLEDSAMYFCASSRQVSYNYGYTFGSGTRLTVV.

This clone was picked up one time. This chain links TRBV7-8 with TRBJ1-2; 8 bases map to TRBD1. Trimming removed 5 bases from V and 4 bases from J; junction bases left unmatched: 6. The germline V gene encodes CDR1 SGHVS and CDR2 FQNEAQ. CDR3 length equals 14 residues. The CDR3 protein is CASSVTGGGYGYTF. Here the CDR3 DNA reads TGTGCCAGCAGCGTCACAGGGGGAGGCTATGGCTACACCTTC. The full variable domain, its missing parts supplied by reference TRBV7-8 and TRBJ1-2, is GAGVSQSPRYKVAKRGQDVALRCDPISGHVSLFWYQQALGQGPEFLTYFQNEAQLDKSGLPSDRFFAERPEGSVSTLKIQRTQQEDSAVYLCASSVTGGGYGYTFGSGTRLTVV.

This clone was seen just once. The chain links TRBV5-4 to TRBJ2-5; maybe TRBD2 (5 bases). This CDR3 spans 15 amino acids. V dropped 4 bases and J dropped 4 bases, with 17 bases sitting between them. Germline assignment: CDR1 SGHNT and CDR2 YYREEE (reference sequence). The CDR3 DNA follows: TGTGCCAGCAGCCTCCCTGATGAGGGAGTAGAGACCCAGTACTTC. Protein sequence: CASSLPDEGVETQYF.

This chain joins TRBV11-2 and TRBJ2-5; TRBD2 is a possible D gene (6 bases). This CDR3 spans 15 amino acids. V dropped 4 bases and J dropped 2 bases, with 14 bases sitting between them. CDR1 and CDR2 (germline): SGHAT, FQNNGV. The CDR3 DNA follows: TGTGCCAGCAGCTCGCGACTAGACCCACAAGAGACCCAGTACTTC. Residues: CASSSRLDPQETQYF.

The CDR3: CASSRQGGESNQPQHF. The CDR3 bases are TGTGCCAGCAGTCGACAGGGGGGAGAGAGCAATCAGCCCCAGCATTTT. The chain links TRBV2 to TRBJ1-5; the match to TRBD1 covers 9 bases. This CDR3 is built from 16 residues. The germline V gene has CDR1 SNHLY and CDR2 FYNNEI. Germline trimming cut 5 bases from V and 1 base from J; bases unmatched to any gene: 6.

The chain's CDR3 is CASSIVPGNTIYF. The CDR3 bases are TGTGCCAGTAGTATAGTCCCGGGAAACACCATATATTTT. The chain uses TRBV19 and TRBJ1-3; D uncertain. V was pared by 1 base and J by 4 bases, with 5 bases between. Germline CDR1 is LNHDA and CDR2 is SQIVND (reference sequence). This CDR3 comprises 13 residues.

This rearrangement joins TRBV10-3 to TRBJ2-2; unclear D gene. V lost 9 bases and J 8 bases, leaving 13 bases between the germline ends. CDR3 length equals 12 residues. Germline CDR1 ENHRY, CDR2 SYGVKD. The CDR3 DNA follows: TGTGCCATAGCCGGCGAGGTTGGGGAGCTGTTTTTT. It is translated as CAIAGEVGELFF.

The chain uses TRBV19 and TRBJ1-3; the D is unclear. CDR3 length: 13 amino acids. Trimming stripped 5 bases from V and 4 bases from J, with 9 bases between. In germline, CDR1 is LNHDA, CDR2 SQIVND (reference sequence). CDR3 in amino acids: CASSSFLGNTIYF. DNA of the CDR3: TGTGCCAGTAGTTCCTTTCTGGGAAACACCATATATTTT.